These 9 T cell receptor beta chains were all obtained from the same sample, sequenced in a study of response to subunit inactivated influenza vaccine. TCRdb re-analysed the RT-PCR reads in MiXCR, keeping a single row per CDR3 protein. The sample carries more than 400,000 distinct CDR3 sequences, 9.5% to 12% recorded once. The material was PBMCs from blood, obtained more than 35 days after vaccination. These receptors originate from a man aged 50-59 years who received an inactivated influenza vaccine.

This clonotype was seen a few times. A read error may produce the germline difference seen at one junction end. The V and J genes are TRBV12-3 or TRBV12-4 and TRBJ2-7, with TRBD2 as a possible D gene (5 bases). The CDR3 has 14 residues. CDR3 sequence reads: CASISRDSSHEQYF. CDR3 nucleotide sequence: TGTGCCAGCATTAGCCGGGATAGCTCCCACGAGCAGTACTTC.

This clonotype was found a few times. This rearrangement joins TRBV20-1 to TRBJ2-7, with TRBD1 as a possible D gene (7 bases). The CDR3 has 13 residues. The V end was cut by 7 bases, the J end by 7 bases, with 20 bases between. The V gene's germline CDR1 is DFQATT and CDR2 SNEGSKA (reference sequence). In nucleotides, the CDR3 is TGCAGTGTCGAGACTAGGGGGCCTGGTGAGCAGTACTTC. As protein: CSVETRGPGEQYF.

In its sample, this clonotype was seen a few times. The chain recombines TRBV15 with TRBJ2-1, with D possibly TRBD2 on 5 matching bases. CDR3 size: 14 residues. Germline CDR1 and CDR2: LNHNV and YYDKDF (reference sequence). V lost 3 bases to trimming and J lost 8 bases, with 14 bases between them. This CDR3 reads CATSRAGKTYEQFF. DNA of the CDR3: TGTGCCACCAGCAGGGCCGGGAAAACTTATGAGCAGTTCTTC.

This clonotype was observed at least ten times. The chain carries TRBV4-3 and TRBJ2-1, with D tentatively TRBD2 (6 bases). From germline, CDR1 is LGHNA and CDR2 YSLEER. Trimming removed 3 bases at V and 5 bases at J, with 11 bases between. CDR3 length: 14 amino acids. DNA for the CDR3: TGCGCCAGCAGCCAGGGGGGTAGAAACAATGAGCAGTTCTTC. Its translation is CASSQGGRNNEQFF.

This clonotype was seen a single time. The gene calls are TRBV6-6 and TRBJ2-7; 7 bases line up with TRBD1. Germline CDR1 reads MNHNY; CDR2 reads SVGAGI (reference sequence). V was pared by 7 bases and J by 4 bases, with 7 bases of the junction left unmatched. This CDR3 has 13 amino acids. The CDR3 region is CASNRGDLYEQYF. CDR3 coding DNA: TGTGCCAGCAACAGGGGCGATTTATACGAGCAGTACTTC.

This chain links TRBV14 with TRBJ1-1; D might be TRBD1 (6 bases). The CDR3 totals 16 residues. Germline-derived CDR1 and CDR2 are SGHDN and FVKESK. Trimming left V 2 bases short and J 0 bases short, with 13 bases between. In DNA, the CDR3 is TGTGCCAGCAGCCAACCCCCGGGACATCTGAACACTGAAGCTTTCTTT. Translated, it gives CASSQPPGHLNTEAFF.

This sequence joins TRBV5-1 and TRBJ2-7, with a weak D call TRBD1 (7 bases). The V end was cut by 0 bases, the J end by 8 bases, with 15 bases between. The length of the CDR3 is 14 residues. CDR1 is SGHRS and CDR2 is YFSETQ in the germline V gene. CDR3 amino acids: CASSLGQGREKQYF. CDR3 nucleotides: TGCGCCAGCAGCTTGGGACAGGGTCGGGAGAAGCAGTACTTC.

This clonotype occurred many times. The chain recombines TRBV20-1 with TRBJ1-2, with a possible D match to TRBD1 (5 bases). Trimming removed 0 bases at V and 8 bases at J, with 13 bases between. CDR3 length: 13 residues. Germline CDR1 and CDR2: DFQATT and SNEGSKA (reference sequence). CDR3 sequence (DNA): TGCAGTGCTAGAGATACCGGGGGTGCGGGCTACACCTTC. Protein: CSARDTGGAGYTF.

The chain carries TRBV12-5 and TRBJ2-3, with 11 bases lining up with TRBD1. The germline gives CDR1 LGHNT, CDR2 FRNRAP. The CDR3 length is 17 residues. Losses at the gene ends were 2 bases for V and 3 bases for J; bases not matched to a gene: 7. This chain's CDR3 is CASGLSSGTGGTDTQYF. CDR3 sequence (DNA): TGTGCTAGTGGTTTGTCCTCCGGGACAGGGGGAACAGATACGCAGTATTTT.